Sequencing of this T cell receptor beta chain was carried out in a study of technical replicates of blood from several donors. TCRdb's copy holds only in-frame clones and misses some; the assay was immunoSEQ multiplex PCR. The sample has some 70,000 clones; about 97% are singletons. From germline, CDR1 is GTSNPN and CDR2 SVGIG (reference sequence). The V and J ends lost 5 bases and 3 bases respectively, with 14 bases between them. The length of the CDR3 is 14 residues. This TCR was recovered from a human donor in good health. Input material: T cells isolated from PBMCs. The gene calls are TRBV30 and TRBJ2-1; a possible D gene is TRBD1 (6 bases). The CDR3 region is CAWSTGTSYNEQFF. CDR3 in DNA: TGTGCCTGGTCAACCGGGACAAGCTACAATGAGCAGTTCTTC.